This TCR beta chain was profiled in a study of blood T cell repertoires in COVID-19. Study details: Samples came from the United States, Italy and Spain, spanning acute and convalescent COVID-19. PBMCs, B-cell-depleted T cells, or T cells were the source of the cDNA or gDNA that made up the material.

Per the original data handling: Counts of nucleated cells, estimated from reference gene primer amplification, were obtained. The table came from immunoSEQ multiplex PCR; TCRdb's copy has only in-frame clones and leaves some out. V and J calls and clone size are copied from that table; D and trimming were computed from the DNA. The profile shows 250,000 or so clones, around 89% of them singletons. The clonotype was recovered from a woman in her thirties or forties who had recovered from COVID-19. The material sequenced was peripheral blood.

DNA for the CDR3: TGTGCCAGCAGCCGCCTGGGGAGCGGGAGGTCCGGGGGCACCGGGGAGCTGTTTTTT. It codes for CASSRLGSGRSGGTGELFF. This chain links TRBV3-1 (or the pseudogene TRBV3-2) with TRBJ2-2; TRBD2 matches at 9 bases. The CDR3 totals 19 residues. Germline loops: CDR1 LGHDT, CDR2 YNNKEL (reference sequence). V lost 4 bases and J lost 4; bases outside the gene matches: 16.